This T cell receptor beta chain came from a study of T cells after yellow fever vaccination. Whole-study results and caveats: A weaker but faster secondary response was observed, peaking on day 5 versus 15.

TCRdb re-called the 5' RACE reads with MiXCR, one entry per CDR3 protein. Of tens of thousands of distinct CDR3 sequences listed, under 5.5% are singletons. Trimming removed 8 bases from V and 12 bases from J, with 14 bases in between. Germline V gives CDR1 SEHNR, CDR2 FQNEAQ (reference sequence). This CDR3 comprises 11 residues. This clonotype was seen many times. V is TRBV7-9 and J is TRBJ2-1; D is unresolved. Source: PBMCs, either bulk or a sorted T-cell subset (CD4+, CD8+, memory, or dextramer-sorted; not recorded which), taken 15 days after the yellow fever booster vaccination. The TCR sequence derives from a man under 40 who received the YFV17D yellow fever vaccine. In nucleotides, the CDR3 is TGTGCCAGCGGATTGGAGACTGTGCAGTTCTTC. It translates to CASGLETVQFF.